Each of the 19 T cell receptor beta chains below was sequenced from the same sample in a study of T cell clonotyping in hematopoietic cell transplantation. The table came from immunoSEQ multiplex PCR; TCRdb's copy has only in-frame clones and leaves some out. The sample includes several thousand clones, about a quarter of them seen just once. The sequencing here drew on peripheral blood mononuclear cells, taken 180 days after allogeneic stem cell transplant. These receptors were obtained from a male patient between 40 and 49 years old who had an allogeneic stem cell transplant from an unrelated donor, so the T cells may come from the graft donor. Some clones in this sample may be carry-over from other donors' samples.

This chain links TRBV29-1 with TRBJ1-1; D is possibly TRBD1 (6 bases). The CDR3 contains 17 residues. Trimming left V 5 bases short and J 0 bases short, with 22 bases between. The germline V gene has CDR1 SQVTM and CDR2 ANQGSEA. CDR3 in DNA: TGCAGCGTTCCCCGAGGGGGGAGAGCCAGCGTGAACACTGAAGCTTTCTTT. It encodes CSVPRGGRASVNTEAFF.

The chain carries TRBV5-6 and TRBJ2-3; 14 bases align to TRBD2. The V gene's germline CDR1 is SGHDT and CDR2 YYEEEE. This CDR3 region has 15 residues. The ends lost 0 bases at V and 8 bases at J; junction bases unmatched: 2. The CDR3 nucleotides are TGTGCCAGCAGCTTGGGGGGACTAGCGGGGGCTACGCAGTATTTT. It is translated as CASSLGGLAGATQYF.

V gene TRBV28 combines with J gene TRBJ1-2; no definite D call. CDR3 length: 12 residues. Trimming removed 2 bases at V and 5 bases at J, with 6 bases between. Germline V gene sequence: CDR1 MDHEN, CDR2 SYDVKM. CDR3 residues: CASSLPGYGYTF. CDR3 nucleotides: TGTGCCAGCAGTTTACCTGGGTATGGCTACACCTTC.

The table lists this clone with a few counts. V gene TRBV7-2 combines with J gene TRBJ1-5, with 8 bases that match TRBD1. Germline-derived CDR1 and CDR2 are SGHTA and FQGNSA. There are 14 residues in the CDR3. Trimming cost V 5 bases and J 5 bases; bases outside gene matches: 5. CDR3 loop: CASSPGQGDQPQHF. CDR3 sequence (DNA): TGTGCCAGCAGCCCTGGACAGGGTGATCAGCCCCAGCATTTT. The variable domain in full, with the rest retrieved from reference TRBV7-2 and TRBJ1-5, is GAGVSQSPSNKVTEKGKDVELRCDPISGHTALYWYRQSLGQGLEFLIYFQGNSAPDKSGLPSDRFSAERTGGSVSTLTIQRTQQEDSAVYLCASSPGQGDQPQHFGDGTRLSIL.

The chain combines TRBV29-1 with TRBJ2-7; no firm D call. Germline V gene sequence: CDR1 SQVTM, CDR2 ANQGSEA. This CDR3 contains 13 residues. With 7 bases removed from V and 2 bases from J, the gap between germline ends came to 15 bases. The CDR3 nucleotides are TGCAGCGCAAATGATGGGGTCCCCTACGAGCAGTACTTC. This encodes CSANDGVPYEQYF.

This clone has just a few counts. The chain carries TRBV9 and TRBJ2-1, with D possibly TRBD1 on 6 matching bases. V lost 1 base and J 4 bases, leaving 15 bases between the germline ends. From germline, CDR1 is SGDLS and CDR2 YYNGEE. This CDR3 has 16 residues. CDR3 DNA: TGTGCCAGCAGCGTAACGGCAGGGGAAGGGTACAATGAGCAGTTCTTC. Translation: CASSVTAGEGYNEQFF. Looking up the rest from reference TRBV9 and TRBJ2-1 gives the full variable domain: DSGVTQTPKHLITATGQRVTLRCSPRSGDLSVYWYQQSLDQGLQFLIQYYNGEERAKGNILERFSAQQFPDLHSELNLSSLELGDSALYFCASSVTAGEGYNEQFFGPGTRLTVL.

V usage is TRBV5-1 and J usage is TRBJ1-2; D gene uncertain. Trimming took off 4 bases at V and 7 bases at J, with 17 bases between the two ends. Germline V gene sequence: CDR1 SGHRS, CDR2 YFSETQ. The CDR3 contains 14 residues. The chain's CDR3 is CASSQEPGSTGYTF. DNA of the CDR3: TGCGCCAGCAGCCAAGAACCCGGGAGCACTGGCTACACCTTC. Complete variable domain (other parts from reference TRBV5-1 and TRBJ1-2): KAGVTQTPRYLIKTRGQQVTLSCSPISGHRSVSWYQQTPGQGLQFLFEYFSETQRNKGNFPGRFSGRQFSNSRSEMNVSTLELGDSALYLCASSQEPGSTGYTFGSGTRLTVV.

This clone was detected a few times. This chain uses TRBV30 with TRBJ1-5, with D unclear. The CDR3 extends over 16 amino acids. The V end lost 1 base, the J end lost 3 bases, and 16 bases lay between the germline ends. Germline CDR1 reads GTSNPN; CDR2 reads SVGIG (reference sequence). CDR3 DNA: TGTGCCTGGAGTGGCCAGTCGAGCCTCTACAATCAGCCCCAGCATTTT. Residues: CAWSGQSSLYNQPQHF.

This clone was recorded a few times. V usage is TRBV2 and J usage is TRBJ1-3; 9 positions match TRBD1. The V gene's germline CDR1 is SNHLY and CDR2 FYNNEI. This CDR3 spans 17 amino acids. V dropped 6 bases and J dropped 8; count of bases not matched to a gene: 17. The CDR3: CASRGSLVRDRAHTIYF. CDR3 DNA: TGTGCCAGCAGGGGCTCCCTCGTCCGGGACAGGGCCCACACCATATATTTT. Full variable domain (missing parts from reference TRBV2 and TRBJ1-3): EPEVTQTPSHQVTQMGQEVILRCVPISNHLYFYWYRQILGQKVEFLVSFYNNEISEKSEIFDDQFSVERPDGSNFTLKIRSTKLEDSAMYFCASRGSLVRDRAHTIYFGEGSWLTVV.

This clone was picked up a small number of times. The rearrangement uses TRBV10-3 and TRBJ2-5; 9 bases align to TRBD1. The CDR3 runs to 14 residues. The trim removed 6 bases at V and 1 base at J, leaving 3 bases unmatched. Germline CDR1 reads ENHRY; CDR2 reads SYGVKD. In DNA form, the CDR3 reads TGTGCCATCAGCGGGACAGGGTTCCAAGAGACCCAGTACTTC. Protein sequence: CAISGTGFQETQYF.

V and J are TRBV30 and TRBJ2-3, with D maybe TRBD1 (6 bases). V gave up 3 bases and J gave up 4 bases, with 8 bases separating them. The CDR3 runs to 12 residues. Germline lookup yields CDR1 GTSNPN and CDR2 SVGIG (reference sequence). CDR3 residues: CAWRAGADTQYF. As DNA, the CDR3 is TGTGCCTGGAGGGCAGGGGCAGATACGCAGTATTTT. Variable domain in full (rest from reference TRBV30 and TRBJ2-3): SQTIHQWPATLVQPVGSPLSLECTVEGTSNPNLYWYRQAAGRGLQLLFYSVGIGQISSEVPQNLSASRPQDRQFILSSKKLLLSDSGFYLCAWRAGADTQYFGPGTRLTVL.

By its share, this clone is hyperexpanded. The chain is built from TRBV29-1 and TRBJ1-2; D remains unclear. The V gene's germline CDR1 is SQVTM and CDR2 ANQGSEA. This CDR3 contains 10 residues. V lost 1 base and J lost 8, with 5 bases in between. CDR3 sequence (DNA): TGCAGCGTTGAAGGGTTCGGCTACACCTTC. Protein: CSVEGFGYTF.

The sample holds one count of this clone. The J gene is TRBJ2-2, the V gene TRBV30, with D perhaps matching TRBD1 or TRBD2 (5 bases each). Germline CDR1 reads GTSNPN; CDR2 reads SVGIG (reference sequence). The germline V and J ends were trimmed by 8 bases and 8 bases, with 15 bases remaining between them. This CDR3 is 12 amino acids long. In DNA form, the CDR3 reads TGTGCCGGGGGAAGGACTTTAGGGGAGCTGTTTTTT. Translated, it gives CAGGRTLGELFF.

This sequence joins TRBV4-3 and TRBJ2-2; D unresolved. Germline loops: CDR1 LGHNA, CDR2 YSLEER. The length of the CDR3 is 14 residues. V shed 4 bases and J shed 3 bases, with 9 bases lying between them. CDR3 sequence (DNA): TGCGCCAGCAGCCCCCCTTTGGACACCGGGGAGCTGTTTTTT. Translating gives CASSPPLDTGELFF.

There are a few counts of this clone. The V and J genes are TRBV19 and TRBJ1-2, with D perhaps matching TRBD1 (5 bases). CDR1 is LNHDA, CDR2 SQIVND, per germline (reference sequence). V gave up 0 bases and J gave up 8 bases, with 13 bases separating them. The CDR3 spans 14 residues. The CDR3 DNA follows: TGTGCCAGTAGTATAGACCAGGGAAGAGGCGGCTACACCTTC. Residues: CASSIDQGRGGYTF.

The rearrangement uses TRBV7-6 and TRBJ2-7, with D uncertain. Looked up from germline, CDR1 is SGHVS and CDR2 is FNYEAQ. Trimming took 5 bases from V and 3 from J, leaving 17 bases between them. This CDR3 spans 15 amino acids. CDR3 in DNA: TGTGCCAGCAGCCCGATTGAACATGGGGTCTACGAGCAGTACTTC. It yields the protein CASSPIEHGVYEQYF.

This clone has just one count. The chain has TRBV20-1 and TRBJ2-5; D is tentatively TRBD1 or TRBD2 (5 bases each). The CDR3 contains 11 residues. From germline, CDR1 is DFQATT and CDR2 SNEGSKA (reference sequence). V lost 1 base and J lost 5, with 5 bases in between. The CDR3 coding sequence is TGCAGTGCTAGAGGGGGGGAGACCCAGTACTTC. Its translation: CSARGGETQYF.

This clone turned up a few times. V is TRBV7-8 and J is TRBJ1-1; D is perhaps TRBD1 (5 bases). Germline CDR1 and CDR2: SGHVS and FQNEAQ. Trimming took 7 bases from V and 1 from J, leaving 13 bases between them. This CDR3 has 14 residues. Here the CDR3 reads CASNPTGGNTEAFF. DNA of the CDR3: TGTGCCAGCAACCCAACGGGGGGGAACACTGAAGCTTTCTTT.

The J gene is TRBJ1-4, the V gene TRBV4-2; 7 nucleotides line up with TRBD1. The V segment lost 4 bases and the J segment 8 bases; nucleotides outside the gene matches: 7. CDR3 length: 14 residues. Germline CDR1 LGHNA, CDR2 YNFKEQ. The CDR3 region has the DNA TGTGCCAGCAGCCGAGGGGACAGTGAAGAAAAACTGTTTTTT. It codes for CASSRGDSEEKLFF.